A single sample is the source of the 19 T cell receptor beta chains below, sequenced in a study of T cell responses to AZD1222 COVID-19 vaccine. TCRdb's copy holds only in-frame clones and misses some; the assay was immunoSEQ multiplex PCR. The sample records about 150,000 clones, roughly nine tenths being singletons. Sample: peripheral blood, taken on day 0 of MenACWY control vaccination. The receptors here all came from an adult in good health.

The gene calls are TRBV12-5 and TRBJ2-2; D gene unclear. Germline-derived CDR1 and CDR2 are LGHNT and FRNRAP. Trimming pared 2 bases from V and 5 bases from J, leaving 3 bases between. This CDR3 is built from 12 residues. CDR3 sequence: CASGLLTGELFF. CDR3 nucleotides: TGTGCTAGTGGTTTGTTGACCGGGGAGCTGTTTTTT.

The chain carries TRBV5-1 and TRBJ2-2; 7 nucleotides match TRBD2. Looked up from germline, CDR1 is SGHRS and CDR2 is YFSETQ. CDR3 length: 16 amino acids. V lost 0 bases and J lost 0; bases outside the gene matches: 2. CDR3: CASSLGLAANTGELFF. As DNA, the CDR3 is TGCGCCAGCAGCTTGGGACTAGCCGCGAACACCGGGGAGCTGTTTTTT.

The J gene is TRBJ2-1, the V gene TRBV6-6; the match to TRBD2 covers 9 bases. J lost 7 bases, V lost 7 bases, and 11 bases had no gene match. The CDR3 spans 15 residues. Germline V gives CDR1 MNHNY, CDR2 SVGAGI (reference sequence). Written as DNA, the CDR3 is TGTGCCAGCACTCAACACGGGACTAGCCCGAATGAGCAGTTCTTC. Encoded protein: CASTQHGTSPNEQFF.

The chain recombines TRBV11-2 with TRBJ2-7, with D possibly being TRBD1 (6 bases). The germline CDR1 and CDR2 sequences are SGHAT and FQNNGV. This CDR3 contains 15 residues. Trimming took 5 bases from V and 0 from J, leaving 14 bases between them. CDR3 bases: TGTGCCAGCAGCCTGTCGGGACATCCCTCCTACGAGCAGTACGTC. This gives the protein CASSLSGHPSYEQYV.

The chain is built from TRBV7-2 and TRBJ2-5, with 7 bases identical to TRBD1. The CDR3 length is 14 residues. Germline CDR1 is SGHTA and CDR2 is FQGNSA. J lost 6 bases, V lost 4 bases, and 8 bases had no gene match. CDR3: CASSSLTGSKTQYF. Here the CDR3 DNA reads TGTGCCAGCAGCTCCCTGACAGGGTCTAAGACCCAGTACTTC.

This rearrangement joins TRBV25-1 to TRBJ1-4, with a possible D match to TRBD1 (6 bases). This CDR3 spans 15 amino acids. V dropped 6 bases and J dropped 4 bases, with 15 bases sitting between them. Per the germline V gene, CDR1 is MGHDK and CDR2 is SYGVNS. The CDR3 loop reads CASRGEQGDNEKLFF. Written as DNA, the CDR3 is TGTGCCAGCAGGGGGGAACAGGGAGATAATGAAAAACTGTTTTTT.

This chain's CDR3 is CASSLLGPGRQPQHF. CDR3 nucleotide sequence: TGTGCCAGCAGTTTACTCGGCCCAGGGCGACAGCCCCAGCATTTT. The chain joins TRBV6-6 to TRBJ1-5, with a tentative D call TRBD1 (5 bases). This CDR3 comprises 15 residues. Trimming removed 4 bases at V and 7 bases at J, with 17 bases between. The germline V gene has CDR1 MNHNY and CDR2 SVGAGI (reference sequence).

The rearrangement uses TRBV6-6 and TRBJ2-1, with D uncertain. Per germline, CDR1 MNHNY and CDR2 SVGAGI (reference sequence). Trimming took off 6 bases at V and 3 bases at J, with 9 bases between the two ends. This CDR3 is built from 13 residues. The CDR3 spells CASRRDVYNEQFF. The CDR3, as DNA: TGTGCCAGCAGGAGAGACGTCTACAATGAGCAGTTCTTC.

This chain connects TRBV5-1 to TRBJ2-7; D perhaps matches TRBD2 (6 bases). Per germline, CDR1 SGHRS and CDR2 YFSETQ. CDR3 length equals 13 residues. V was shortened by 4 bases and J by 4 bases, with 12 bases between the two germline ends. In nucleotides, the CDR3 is TGCGCCAGCAGCCAGGGACTTTGGTACGAGCAGTACTTC. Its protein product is CASSQGLWYEQYF.

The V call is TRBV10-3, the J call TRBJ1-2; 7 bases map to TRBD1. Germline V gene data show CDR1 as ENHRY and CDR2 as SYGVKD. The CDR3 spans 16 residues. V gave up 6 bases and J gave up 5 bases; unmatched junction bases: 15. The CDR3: CAISPPGGSGVYGYTF. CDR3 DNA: TGTGCCATCAGCCCCCCAGGGGGGTCGGGTGTTTATGGCTACACCTTC.

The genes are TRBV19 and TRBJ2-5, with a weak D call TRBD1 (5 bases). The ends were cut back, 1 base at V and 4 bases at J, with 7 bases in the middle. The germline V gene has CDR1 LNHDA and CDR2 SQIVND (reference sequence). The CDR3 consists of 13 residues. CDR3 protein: CASSIGGRETQYF. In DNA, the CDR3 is TGTGCCAGTAGTATAGGGGGCAGAGAGACCCAGTACTTC.

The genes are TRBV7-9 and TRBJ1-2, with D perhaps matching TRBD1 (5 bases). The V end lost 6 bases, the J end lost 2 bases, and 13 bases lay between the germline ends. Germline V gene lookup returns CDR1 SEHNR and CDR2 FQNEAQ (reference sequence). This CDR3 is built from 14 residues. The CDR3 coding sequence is TGTGCCAGCAGTCGAGGGACGGTCAACTATGGCTACACCTTC. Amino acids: CASSRGTVNYGYTF.

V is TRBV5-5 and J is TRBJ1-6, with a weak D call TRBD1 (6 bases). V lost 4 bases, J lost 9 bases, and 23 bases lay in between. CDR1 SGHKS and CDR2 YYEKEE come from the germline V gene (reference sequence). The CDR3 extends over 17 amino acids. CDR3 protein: CASSVSGASILGSPLHF. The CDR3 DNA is TGTGCCAGCAGCGTTTCAGGGGCCTCCATTCTAGGTTCACCCCTCCACTTT.

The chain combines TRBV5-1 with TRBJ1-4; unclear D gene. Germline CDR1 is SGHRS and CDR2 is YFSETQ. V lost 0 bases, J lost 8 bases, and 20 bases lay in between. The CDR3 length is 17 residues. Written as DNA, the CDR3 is TGCGCCAGCAGCTTGGGTTCTGGTGATACCTGGAACGAAAAACTGTTTTTT. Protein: CASSLGSGDTWNEKLFF.

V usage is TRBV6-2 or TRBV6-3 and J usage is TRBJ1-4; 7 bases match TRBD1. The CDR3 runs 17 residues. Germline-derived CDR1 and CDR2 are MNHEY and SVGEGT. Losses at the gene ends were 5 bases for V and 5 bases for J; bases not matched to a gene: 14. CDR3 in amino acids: CASSPGQQPLRNEKLFF. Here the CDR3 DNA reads TGTGCCAGCAGTCCGGGACAGCAGCCTTTGAGGAATGAAAAACTGTTTTTT.

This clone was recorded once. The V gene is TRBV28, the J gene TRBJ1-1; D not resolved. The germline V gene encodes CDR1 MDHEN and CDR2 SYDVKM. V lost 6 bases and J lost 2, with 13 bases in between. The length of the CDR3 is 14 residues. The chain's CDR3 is CASRRTELNTEAFF. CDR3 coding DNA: TGTGCCAGCAGACGGACGGAACTTAACACTGAAGCTTTCTTT.

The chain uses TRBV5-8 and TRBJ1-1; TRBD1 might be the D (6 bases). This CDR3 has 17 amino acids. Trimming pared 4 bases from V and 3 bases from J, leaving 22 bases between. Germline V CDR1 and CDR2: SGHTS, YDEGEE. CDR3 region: CASSLGLKGGRDTEAFF. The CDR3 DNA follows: TGTGCCAGCAGCCTTGGGTTGAAGGGGGGGCGCGACACTGAAGCTTTCTTT.

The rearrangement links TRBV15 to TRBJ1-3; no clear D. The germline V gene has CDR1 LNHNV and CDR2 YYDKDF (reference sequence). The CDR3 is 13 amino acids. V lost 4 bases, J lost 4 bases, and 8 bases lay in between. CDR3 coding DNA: TGTGCCACCAGCACACTTAGGGGAAACACCATATATTTT. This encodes CATSTLRGNTIYF.

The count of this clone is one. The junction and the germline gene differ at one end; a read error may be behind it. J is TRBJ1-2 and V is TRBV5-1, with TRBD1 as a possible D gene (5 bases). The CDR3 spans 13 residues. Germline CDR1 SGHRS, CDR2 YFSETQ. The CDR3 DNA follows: TGCGCCAGCAGCTTGGGAAGAGAGGAGACAGCCGCCTTC. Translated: CASSLGREETAAF.